The T cell receptor (beta chain) described here comes from a study of blood T cell repertoires in COVID-19 (dated by TCRdb to 2018 to 2020). Looking at the study overall: The collaborator samples originated in the United States, Italy and Spain and spanned the acute and convalescent phases of COVID-19. Where available, HLA class I and class II types were obtained from metadata supplied by the sample provider rather than from assay-based typing. The repertoires were released in a freely available public database meant as a resource for research on the immune response to SARS-CoV-2. Subjects who had been exposed to COVID-19, were actively infected with it, or had recovered from it provided the deeply sampled blood TCRbeta repertoires that made up the dataset. The material from the prospective study consisted of cDNA or gDNA derived from T cells, B-cell-depleted T cells, or PBMCs. The sample metadata nearly always contained a de-identified subject ID, COVID-19 status, age in years and sex. The samples were drawn from the first 160 participants of the ongoing ImmuneRACE study and from over 950 subjects provided by 6 global collaborators. Broad study findings and their caveats: How much clinical and demographic metadata was included differed by source and by participant, and the metadata was provided uncurated.

Whole blood was collected in K2EDTA tubes by collaborating institutions according to the institutions' own protocols. For TCRbeta analysis, collaborators shipped samples as frozen whole blood, isolated PBMCs, or DNA extracted from either of those sample types. Only a few counts were recorded for this clone. This clone's antigen is unknown. Within one base of it there is no much larger clone, and no base qualities were kept. TCRbeta CDR3 regions were amplified from genomic DNA using the immunoSEQ Assay, a bias-controlled multiplex PCR. The study's own analysis went as follows. The number of nucleated cells in each sample was estimated by amplification of reference gene primers within the assay. To quantify the absolute abundance of each unique TCRbeta CDR3 rearrangement, sequence reads were collapsed and filtered. For each sample, productive Simpson clonality was calculated as the square root of Simpson's diversity index over productive rearrangements. The source is immuneACCESS, and TCRdb retained only in-frame sequences with V and J called. Part of the clones is not carried over; for the studies checked, unresolved V genes explain less than half of this, and the remainder is unexplained. From that table come the V and J calls and clone size; the DNA was used to work out D and trimming. In this sample the table shows over 140,000 clones, about four fifths of which occur a single time. The top ten clonotypes cover around 4% of the sample.

The cysteine opens and the phenylalanine closes a CDR3 of 15 amino acids. The retained sequence is limited to the CDR3, 45 bases, with the frame set at the first base. CDR1 SNHLY and CDR2 FYNNEI were looked up in the germline V gene. The junction shows trimming of 1 base on V and 8 bases on J, plus 17 bases between the germline ends. This receptor chain uses TRBV2 and TRBJ1-2; TRBD1 is possibly the D segment (6 matching bases). What was sequenced was peripheral blood. The clonotype comes from a woman in her sixties with acute or convalescent COVID-19. The DNA reads TGTGCCAGCAGTGAAGGACGGGGCAGGGGCCGGGGCTACACCTTC. This gives the protein CASSEGRGRGRGYTF.